The clone carrying this T cell receptor (beta chain) was found once. Its antigen is not identified. The sample is drawn from a study of post-analysis software for immune sequencing data. Study-level findings and limits: Strong co-clustering by F measure linked samples that shared a preparation batch. Elevated frequency relative to controls characterized several TRBV segments in patients, TRBV5-6, TRBV5-1 and TRBV20-1 among them.

CDR3 length: 15 residues. The J segment lost 6 bases and the V segment lost 4 bases, leaving 7 bases of the junction unmatched. The germline gives CDR1 SGHRS, CDR2 YFSETQ. Unique molecular identifiers were present in the TCR beta cDNA libraries. cDNA molecules numbering about 490,000 came from approximately 0.91 to 9.4 million T cells. TCRdb used MiXCR to reprocess the PCR reads, holding one entry per CDR3 protein. Found here are hundreds of thousands of distinct CDR3 sequences, 30% of them singletons; the top ten hold around 0.56%. This chain joins TRBV5-1 and TRBJ1-1; 12 nucleotides align to TRBD1. The sample comprised blood. This receptor was taken from a girl aged 5 to 17 with multiple sclerosis. The CDR3 is CASSGGQGAYSEAFF. The CDR3 nucleotides read TGCGCCAGCAGCGGGGGACAGGGGGCGTACTCTGAAGCTTTCTTT.